Listed here is a single TCR beta chain. Authors' processing steps: Nucleated cell counts were estimated from reference gene primer amplification. Profiled with immunoSEQ multiplex PCR; TCRdb holds only in-frame clones, not every one. V and J calls and clone size follow that table, whereas D and trimming were derived from the DNA. The table includes 200,000 to 250,000 clones, around nine tenths detected once. Self-reported history from a screening survey and questionnaire set each donor's cohort. This CDR3 has 14 residues. Germline V gives CDR1 SGHTA, CDR2 FQGNSA. The trim removed 5 bases at V and 6 bases at J, leaving 6 bases unmatched. The sample is drawn from a study of blood T cell repertoires in COVID-19. For the study at large: From the United States, Italy and Spain came samples of acute and convalescent COVID-19. T cells, B-cell-depleted T cells, or PBMCs supplied cDNA or gDNA.

The sequenced material came from PBMCs or T cells enriched from blood (not recorded which). The V and J genes are TRBV7-2 and TRBJ1-5; 8 bases map to TRBD1. The receptor's source is a woman aged 50 to 60 with acute COVID-19. For the CDR3, the DNA is TGTGCCAGCAGCCCAGACAGGGGCACTCAGCCCCAGCATTTT. Translated: CASSPDRGTQPQHF.